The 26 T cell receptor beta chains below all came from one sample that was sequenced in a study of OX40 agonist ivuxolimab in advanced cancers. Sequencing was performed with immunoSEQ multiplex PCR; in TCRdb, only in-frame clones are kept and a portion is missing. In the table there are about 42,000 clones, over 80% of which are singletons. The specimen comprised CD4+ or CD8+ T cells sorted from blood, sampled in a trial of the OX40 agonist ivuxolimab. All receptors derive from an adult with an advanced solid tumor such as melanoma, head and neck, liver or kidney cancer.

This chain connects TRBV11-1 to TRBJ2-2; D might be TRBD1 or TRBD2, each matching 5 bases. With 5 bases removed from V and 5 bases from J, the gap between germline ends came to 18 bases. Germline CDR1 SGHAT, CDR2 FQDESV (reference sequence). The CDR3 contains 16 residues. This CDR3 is CASSVTGTWGTGELFF. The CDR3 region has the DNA TGTGCCAGCAGCGTAACCGGGACCTGGGGGACCGGGGAGCTGTTTTTT.

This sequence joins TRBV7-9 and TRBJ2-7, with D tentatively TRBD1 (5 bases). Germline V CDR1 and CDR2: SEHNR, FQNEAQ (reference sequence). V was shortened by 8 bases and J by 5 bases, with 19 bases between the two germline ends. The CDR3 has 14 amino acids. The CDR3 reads CASGNGIGAHEQYF. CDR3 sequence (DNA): TGTGCCAGCGGAAACGGAATTGGGGCGCACGAGCAGTACTTC.

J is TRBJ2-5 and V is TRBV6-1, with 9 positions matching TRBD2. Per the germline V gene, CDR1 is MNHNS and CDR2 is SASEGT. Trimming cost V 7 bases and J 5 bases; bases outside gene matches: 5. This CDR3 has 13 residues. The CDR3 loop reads CASKAGGEETQYF. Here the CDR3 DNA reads TGTGCCAGCAAGGCGGGAGGGGAGGAGACCCAGTACTTC.

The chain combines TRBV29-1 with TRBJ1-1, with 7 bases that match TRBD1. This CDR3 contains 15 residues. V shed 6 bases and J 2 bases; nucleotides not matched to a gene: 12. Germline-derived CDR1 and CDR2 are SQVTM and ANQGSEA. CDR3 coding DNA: TGCAGCGTCTCAACAACAGGGGCCCTTAACACTGAAGCTTTCTTT. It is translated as CSVSTTGALNTEAFF.

CDR3 region: CASSPWAGLDGKLFF. The CDR3 nucleotides read TGTGCCAGCTCACCTTGGGCAGGGCTTGACGGAAAACTGTTTTTT. V is TRBV18 and J is TRBJ1-4; TRBD1 is a possible D gene (5 bases). Trimming stripped 3 bases from V and 10 bases from J, with 18 bases between. This CDR3 contains 15 residues. The germline gives CDR1 KGHSH, CDR2 LQKENI.

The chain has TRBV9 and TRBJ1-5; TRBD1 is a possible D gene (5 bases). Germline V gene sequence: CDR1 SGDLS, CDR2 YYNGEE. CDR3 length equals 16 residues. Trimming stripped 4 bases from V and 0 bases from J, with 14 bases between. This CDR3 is CASSLRQPNSNQPQHF. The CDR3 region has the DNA TGTGCCAGCAGCCTAAGACAGCCAAATAGCAATCAGCCCCAGCATTTT.

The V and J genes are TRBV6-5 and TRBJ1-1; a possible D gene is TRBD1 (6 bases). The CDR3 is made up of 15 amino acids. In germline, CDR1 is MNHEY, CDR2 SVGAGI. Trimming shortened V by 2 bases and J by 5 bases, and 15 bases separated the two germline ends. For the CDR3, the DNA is TGTGCCAGCAGTTACCCGACCGGAGGGGGTACTGAAGCTTTCTTT. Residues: CASSYPTGGGTEAFF.

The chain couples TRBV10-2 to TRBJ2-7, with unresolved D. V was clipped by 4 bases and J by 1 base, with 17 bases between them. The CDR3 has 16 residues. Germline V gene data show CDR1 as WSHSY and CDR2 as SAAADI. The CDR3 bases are TGCGCCAGCAGTGGCTCGGACGCGCACTCGTCCTACGAGCAGTACTTC. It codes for CASSGSDAHSSYEQYF.

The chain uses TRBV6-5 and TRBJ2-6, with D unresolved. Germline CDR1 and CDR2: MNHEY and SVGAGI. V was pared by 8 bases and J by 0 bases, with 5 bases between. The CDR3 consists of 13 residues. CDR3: CASRFSGANVLTF. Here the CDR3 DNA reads TGTGCCAGCCGTTTCTCTGGGGCCAACGTCCTGACTTTC.

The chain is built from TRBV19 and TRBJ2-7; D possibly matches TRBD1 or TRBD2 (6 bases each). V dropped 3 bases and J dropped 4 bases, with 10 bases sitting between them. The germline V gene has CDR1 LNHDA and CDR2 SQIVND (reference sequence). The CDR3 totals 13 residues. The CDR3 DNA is TGTGCCAGTAGTATCGGGGGCCGGTACGAGCAGTACTTC. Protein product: CASSIGGRYEQYF.

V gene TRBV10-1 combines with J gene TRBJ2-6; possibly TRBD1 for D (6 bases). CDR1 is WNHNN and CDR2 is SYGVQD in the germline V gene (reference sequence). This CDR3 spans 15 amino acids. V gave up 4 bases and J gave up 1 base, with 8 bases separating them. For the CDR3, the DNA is TGCGCCAGCAGTGCGCAGGGGTCTGGGGCCAACGTCCTGACTTTC. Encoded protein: CASSAQGSGANVLTF.

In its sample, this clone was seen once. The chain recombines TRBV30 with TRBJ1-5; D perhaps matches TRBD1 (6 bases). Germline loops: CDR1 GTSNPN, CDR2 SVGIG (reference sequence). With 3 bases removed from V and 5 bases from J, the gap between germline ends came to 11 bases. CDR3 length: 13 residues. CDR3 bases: TGTGCCTGGAGAGACAGGTTGGATCAGCCCCAGCATTTT. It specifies CAWRDRLDQPQHF.

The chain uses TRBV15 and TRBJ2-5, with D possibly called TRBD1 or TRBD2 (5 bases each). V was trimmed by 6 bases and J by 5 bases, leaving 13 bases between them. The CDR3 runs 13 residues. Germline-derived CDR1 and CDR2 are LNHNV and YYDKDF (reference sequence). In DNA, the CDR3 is TGTGCCACCAGAGGTGGGACCAGCGAGACCCAGTACTTC. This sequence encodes CATRGGTSETQYF.

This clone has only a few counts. The CDR3 is CASSWDSRDEKLFF. The CDR3 DNA follows: TGCGCCAGCAGCTGGGACAGCAGAGATGAAAAACTGTTTTTT. The chain employs TRBV5-1 and TRBJ1-4; 7 bases are shared with TRBD1. V was pared by 3 bases and J by 6 bases, with 5 bases of the junction left unmatched. Per germline, CDR1 SGHRS and CDR2 YFSETQ. CDR3 length: 14 residues.

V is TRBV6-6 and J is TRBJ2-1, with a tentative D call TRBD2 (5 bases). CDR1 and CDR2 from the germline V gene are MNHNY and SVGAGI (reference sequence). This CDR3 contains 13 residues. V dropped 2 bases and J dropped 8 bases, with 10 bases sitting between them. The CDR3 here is CASSYRENDEQFF. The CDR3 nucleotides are TGTGCCAGCAGTTACCGGGAAAACGATGAGCAGTTCTTC.

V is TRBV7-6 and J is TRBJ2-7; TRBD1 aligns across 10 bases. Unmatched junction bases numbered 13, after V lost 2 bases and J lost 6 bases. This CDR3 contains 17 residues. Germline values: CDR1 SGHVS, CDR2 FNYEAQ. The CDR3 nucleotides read TGTGCCAGCAGCTTAAGTTGGGGGGGGACAGGGGACGGCGAGCAGTACTTC. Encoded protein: CASSLSWGGTGDGEQYF.

DNA for the CDR3: TGTGCCAGTAGTAGGATCACTGGGGGCCAAGAGACCCAGTACTTC. This sequence encodes CASSRITGGQETQYF. J is TRBJ2-5 and V is TRBV19; the D gene could be TRBD1 or TRBD2 (5 bases each). V was shortened by 4 bases and J by 1 base, with 13 bases between the two germline ends. The CDR3 has 15 amino acids. The germline CDR1 and CDR2 sequences are LNHDA and SQIVND (reference sequence).

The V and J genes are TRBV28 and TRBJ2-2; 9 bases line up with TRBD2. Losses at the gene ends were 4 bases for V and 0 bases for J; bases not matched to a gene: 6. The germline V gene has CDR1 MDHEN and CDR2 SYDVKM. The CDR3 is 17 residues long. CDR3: CASSYTSGFANTGELFF. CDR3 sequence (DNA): TGTGCCAGCAGTTACACTAGCGGGTTCGCGAACACCGGGGAGCTGTTTTTT. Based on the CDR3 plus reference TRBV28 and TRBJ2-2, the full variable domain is DVKVTQSSRYLVKRTGEKVFLECVQDMDHENMFWYRQDPGLGLRLIYFSYDVKMKEKGDIPEGYSVSREKKERFSLILESASTNQTSMYLCASSYTSGFANTGELFFGEGSRLTVL.

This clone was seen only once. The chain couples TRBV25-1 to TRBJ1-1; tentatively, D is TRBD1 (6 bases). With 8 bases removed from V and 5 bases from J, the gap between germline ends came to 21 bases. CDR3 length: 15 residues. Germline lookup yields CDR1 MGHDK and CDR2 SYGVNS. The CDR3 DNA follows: TGTGCCAGCGGACAGAACTTTGGCAGTCTGACTGAAGCTTTCTTT. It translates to CASGQNFGSLTEAFF.

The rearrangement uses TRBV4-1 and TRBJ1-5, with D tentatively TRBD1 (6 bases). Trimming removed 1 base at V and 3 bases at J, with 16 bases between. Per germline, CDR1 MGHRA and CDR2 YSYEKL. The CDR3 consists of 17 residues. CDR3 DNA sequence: TGCGCCAGCAGCCAAGGGGGGGGGCGCGTCAACAATCAGCCCCAGCATTTT. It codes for CASSQGGGRVNNQPQHF.

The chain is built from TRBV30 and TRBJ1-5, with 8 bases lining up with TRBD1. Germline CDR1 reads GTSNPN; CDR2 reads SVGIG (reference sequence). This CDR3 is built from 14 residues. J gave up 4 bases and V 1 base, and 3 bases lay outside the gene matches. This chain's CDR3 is CAWSATGGNQPQHF. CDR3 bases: TGTGCCTGGAGTGCCACAGGGGGTAATCAGCCCCAGCATTTT.

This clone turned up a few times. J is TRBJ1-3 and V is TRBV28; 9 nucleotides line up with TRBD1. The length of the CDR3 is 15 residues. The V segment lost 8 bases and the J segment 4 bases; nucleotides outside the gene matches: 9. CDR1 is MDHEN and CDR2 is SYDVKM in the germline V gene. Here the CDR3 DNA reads TGTGCCAGCTCAACCCCGGGACAGGGAGGAAACACCATATATTTT. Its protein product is CASSTPGQGGNTIYF.

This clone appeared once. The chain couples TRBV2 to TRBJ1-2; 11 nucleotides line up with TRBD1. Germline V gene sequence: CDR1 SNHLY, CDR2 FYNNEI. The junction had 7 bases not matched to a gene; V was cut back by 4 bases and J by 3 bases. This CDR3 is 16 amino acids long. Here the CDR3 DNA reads TGTGCCAGCAGTGTAAAGAGGACAGGGGGCCACTATGGCTACACCTTC. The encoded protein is CASSVKRTGGHYGYTF.

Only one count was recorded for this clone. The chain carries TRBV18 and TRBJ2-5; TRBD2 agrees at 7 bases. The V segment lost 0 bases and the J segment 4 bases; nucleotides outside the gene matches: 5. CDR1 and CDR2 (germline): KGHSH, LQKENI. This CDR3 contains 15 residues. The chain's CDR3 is CASSPPTGGRETQYF. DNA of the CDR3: TGTGCCAGCTCACCACCGACGGGGGGTAGAGAGACCCAGTACTTC.

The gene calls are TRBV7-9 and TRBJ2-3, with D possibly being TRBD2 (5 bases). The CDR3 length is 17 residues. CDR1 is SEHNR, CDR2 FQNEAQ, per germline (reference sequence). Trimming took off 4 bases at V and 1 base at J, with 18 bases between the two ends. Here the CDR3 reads CASSSERSSGGTDTQYF. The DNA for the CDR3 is TGTGCCAGCAGCTCGGAGCGGTCTTCCGGAGGCACAGATACGCAGTATTTT.

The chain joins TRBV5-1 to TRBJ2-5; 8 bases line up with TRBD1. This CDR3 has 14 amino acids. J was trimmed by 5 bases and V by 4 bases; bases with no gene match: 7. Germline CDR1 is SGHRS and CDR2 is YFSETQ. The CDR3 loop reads CASSHDRGDETQYF. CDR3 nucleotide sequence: TGCGCCAGCAGCCACGACAGGGGAGATGAGACCCAGTACTTC.